This passage covers 26 T cell receptor beta chains from one sample sequenced in a study of blood T cell repertoires in COVID-19. Sequenced by immunoSEQ multiplex PCR; TCRdb stores in-frame clones only, minus some. The repertoire holds 250,000 or so clones, with 80% to 90% as singletons. Sequencing input: PBMCs or T cells enriched from blood (not recorded which). The origin of the receptors is a woman between 35 and 50 years old who had been exposed to COVID-19.

The CDR3 reads CAISESAGPLYNEQFF. DNA for the CDR3: TGTGCCATCAGTGAGTCGGCGGGGCCCCTATACAATGAGCAGTTCTTC. The chain combines TRBV10-3 with TRBJ2-1, with a tentative D call TRBD2 (6 bases). With 0 bases removed from V and 4 bases from J, the gap between germline ends came to 13 bases. The CDR3 is 16 residues long. Germline lookup yields CDR1 ENHRY and CDR2 SYGVKD.

To note about this clone: The same CDR3 can be traced to other DNA sequences in this sample. This chain joins TRBV5-1 and TRBJ1-1, with TRBD1 as a possible D gene (6 bases). Germline V gene sequence: CDR1 SGHRS, CDR2 YFSETQ. The V end was cut by 0 bases, the J end by 8 bases, with 11 bases between. The CDR3 loop spans 13 amino acids. CDR3 nucleotide sequence: TGCGCCAGCAGCTTGGGGGCCGGGACAGAAGCTTTCTTT. Translation gives CASSLGAGTEAFF.

V usage is TRBV7-9 and J usage is TRBJ2-2, with D possibly matching TRBD1 (5 bases). The V end was cut by 5 bases, the J end by 0 bases, with 10 bases between. The CDR3 consists of 15 residues. CDR1 SEHNR and CDR2 FQNEAQ come from the germline V gene (reference sequence). The CDR3: CASSNRTSNTGELFF. CDR3 in DNA: TGTGCCAGCAGCAACAGGACCTCGAACACCGGGGAGCTGTTTTTT.

The chain combines TRBV7-2 with TRBJ1-1, with 8 bases lining up with TRBD1. The germline CDR1 and CDR2 sequences are SGHTA and FQGNSA. The CDR3 extends over 15 amino acids. V trimming: 5 bases; J trimming: 5 bases; junction bases outside the gene matches: 10. The CDR3 bases are TGTGCCAGCAGCGCCCGACAGGGGATTCGGACTGAAGCTTTCTTT. Protein product: CASSARQGIRTEAFF.

This clone was counted ten times or more. The V gene is TRBV7-9, the J gene TRBJ2-1; 9 nucleotides line up with TRBD1. V lost 6 bases and J lost 6; bases outside the gene matches: 6. CDR3 length: 14 residues. The V gene's germline CDR1 is SEHNR and CDR2 FQNEAQ (reference sequence). CDR3 protein: CASRLDRGRNEQFF. The CDR3 region has the DNA TGTGCCAGCAGGTTGGACAGGGGACGCAATGAGCAGTTCTTC.

The J gene is TRBJ1-5, the V gene TRBV19; 8 bases align to TRBD1. Trimming took 1 base from V and 7 from J; bases not matched to a gene: 6. Germline V gene lookup returns CDR1 LNHDA and CDR2 SQIVND (reference sequence). CDR3 length: 15 residues. The CDR3 sequence: CASSIGQGAWQPQHF. In DNA, the CDR3 is TGTGCCAGTAGTATAGGGCAGGGGGCATGGCAGCCCCAGCATTTT.

The chain is built from TRBV9 and TRBJ2-5; 7 bases map to TRBD1. V shed 0 bases, J shed 5 bases, and the junction held 7 bases outside the gene matches. Per germline, CDR1 SGDLS and CDR2 YYNGEE. The CDR3 has 15 residues. CDR3 sequence: CASSVGQGVRETQYF. The DNA of the CDR3 is TGTGCCAGCAGCGTAGGGCAGGGGGTAAGGGAGACCCAGTACTTC.

This clone was detected only once. The chain couples TRBV5-1 to TRBJ1-6; D call uncertain. Trimming pared 0 bases from V and 5 bases from J, leaving 15 bases between. This CDR3 contains 17 residues. The germline gives CDR1 SGHRS, CDR2 YFSETQ. Here the CDR3 reads CASSLVPIPRNNSPLHF. CDR3 nucleotides: TGCGCCAGCAGCTTGGTACCTATACCCCGAAATAATTCACCCCTCCACTTT.

This clone was counted once. V and J are TRBV5-5 and TRBJ2-1; D is possibly TRBD2 (5 bases). There are 16 residues in the CDR3. The V gene lost 3 bases and the J gene lost 4 bases, with 17 bases spanning the gap. Germline assignment: CDR1 SGHKS and CDR2 YYEKEE (reference sequence). CDR3 DNA: TGTGCCAGCAGCTCCCTGAGTAGCGTTTTGTACAATGAGCAGTTCTTC. The encoded protein is CASSSLSSVLYNEQFF.

V and J are TRBV10-3 and TRBJ2-1; 8 bases match TRBD2. This CDR3 has 15 residues. J lost 5 bases, V lost 6 bases, and 9 bases had no gene match. Germline CDR1 reads ENHRY; CDR2 reads SYGVKD. The CDR3 DNA follows: TGTGCCATCAGGGGGGCGGGTAGCGGGGACAATGAGCAGTTCTTC. Protein product: CAIRGAGSGDNEQFF.

The V gene is TRBV12-3 or TRBV12-4, the J gene TRBJ2-3; weak D call: TRBD2 (6 bases). The CDR3 sequence is 13 residues long. V shed 6 bases and J shed 6 bases, with 13 bases lying between them. The CDR3 region has the DNA TGTGCCAGCAGCCCCCCAGGGAGGGATACGCAGTATTTT. Residues: CASSPPGRDTQYF.

V gene TRBV19 combines with J gene TRBJ2-7; 9 bases are shared with TRBD2. With 4 bases clipped from V and 0 bases from J, the junction kept 10 bases outside the gene matches. The CDR3 is 17 amino acids. Germline V gives CDR1 LNHDA, CDR2 SQIVND (reference sequence). CDR3 residues: CASSRGGVAGASYEQYF. The CDR3 bases are TGTGCCAGTAGTAGAGGGGGGGTAGCGGGAGCCTCCTACGAGCAGTACTTC.

The chain carries TRBV5-1 and TRBJ2-3, with TRBD2 identical over 10 bases. From germline, CDR1 is SGHRS and CDR2 YFSETQ. V lost 5 bases and J lost 2; bases outside the gene matches: 2. CDR3 length equals 14 residues. CDR3 sequence: CASRAGGATDTQYF. Here the CDR3 DNA reads TGCGCCAGCAGAGCGGGGGGGGCCACAGATACGCAGTATTTT.

This clone has only one observation. The rearrangement uses TRBV18 and TRBJ2-1; TRBD2 matches 10 bases. The CDR3 consists of 14 residues. Germline V gene lookup returns CDR1 KGHSH and CDR2 LQKENI. V trimming: 2 bases; J trimming: 7 bases; junction bases outside the gene matches: 2. The CDR3 DNA reads TGTGCCAGCTCACCAAGCGGGGGGGCAAATGAGCAGTTCTTC. Translating it yields CASSPSGGANEQFF.

This chain connects TRBV6-6 to TRBJ2-5, with D perhaps TRBD2 (5 bases). Germline-derived CDR1 and CDR2 are MNHNY and SVGAGI (reference sequence). Between the trimmed V and J ends, which lost 10 bases and 3 bases, there was a span of 9 bases. This CDR3 contains 11 residues. Here the CDR3 DNA reads TGTGCCACCAGGACTGAAGAGACCCAGTACTTC. Encoded protein: CATRTEETQYF.

This clone was observed a handful of times. The chain joins TRBV11-2 to TRBJ1-1; 8 positions match TRBD1. CDR1 is SGHAT and CDR2 is FQNNGV in the germline V gene. This CDR3 contains 14 residues. V was pared by 10 bases and J by 5 bases, with 12 bases of the junction left unmatched. Written as DNA, the CDR3 is TGTGCCACCCAGGGAGGACAGGGAGAGACTGAAGCTTTCTTT. Its translation: CATQGGQGETEAFF.

This clone was counted between two and nine times. This chain links TRBV5-1 with TRBJ1-2, with D perhaps matching TRBD1 (5 bases). The CDR3 sequence is 15 residues long. V lost 2 bases to trimming and J lost 0 bases, with 11 bases between them. Germline V gene sequence: CDR1 SGHRS, CDR2 YFSETQ. The CDR3 region is CASSLDRVTNYGYTF. The CDR3 DNA is TGCGCCAGCAGCTTAGACAGAGTTACTAACTATGGCTACACCTTC.

This sequence joins TRBV14 and TRBJ2-1; tentative D call: TRBD1 (6 bases). This CDR3 is 12 amino acids long. Germline lookup yields CDR1 SGHDN and CDR2 FVKESK. V was shortened by 8 bases and J by 4 bases, with 9 bases between the two germline ends. Written as DNA, the CDR3 is TGTGCCAGCGGGACACAATACAATGAGCAGTTCTTC. Translating gives CASGTQYNEQFF.

The chain is built from TRBV7-6 and TRBJ1-1; tentatively, D is TRBD1 (5 bases). V gave up 1 base and J gave up 6 bases, with 6 bases separating them. This CDR3 region has 12 residues. Germline loops: CDR1 SGHVS, CDR2 FNYEAQ. Here the CDR3 reads CASSLGGPEAFF. In DNA, the CDR3 is TGTGCCAGCAGCTTAGGGGGCCCTGAAGCTTTCTTT. Full variable domain (missing parts from reference TRBV7-6 and TRBJ1-1): GAGVSQSPRYKVTKRGQDVALRCDPISGHVSLYWYRQALGQGPEFLTYFNYEAQQDKSGLPNDRFSAERPEGSISTLTIQRTEQRDSAMYRCASSLGGPEAFFGQGTRLTVV.

The chain joins TRBV9 to TRBJ2-2, with D maybe TRBD2 (5 bases). Germline assignment: CDR1 SGDLS and CDR2 YYNGEE. The CDR3 contains 15 residues. The V end lost 4 bases, the J end lost 7 bases, and 17 bases lay between the germline ends. The CDR3 DNA sequence: TGTGCCAGCAGCTTGAGCGGATCAGTCATCGGGGAGCTGTTTTTT. Translating gives CASSLSGSVIGELFF.

Turning to this clone: Mismatch with germline at one junction end may stem from a read error. Other DNA sequences of this sample code for an identical CDR3. J is TRBJ2-3 and V is TRBV3-1 (or the pseudogene TRBV3-2); 12 bases are shared with TRBD2. The CDR3 is 15 amino acids. Germline loops: CDR1 LGHDT, CDR2 YNNKEL (reference sequence). The CDR3 protein is CASSPTSGGADTQYF. The CDR3, as DNA: TGTGCCAGTAGCCCGACTAGCGGGGGCGCAGATACGCAGTATTTT.

The rearrangement joins TRBV2 to TRBJ2-7; D is undetermined. Germline V gene sequence: CDR1 SNHLY, CDR2 FYNNEI. The CDR3 has 12 amino acids. V shed 7 bases and J shed 3 bases, with 10 bases lying between them. The CDR3 coding sequence is TGTGCCAGCACCTTTGACAACTACGAGCAGTACTTC. Translated, it gives CASTFDNYEQYF.

This clone appeared a single time. The chain employs TRBV7-2 and TRBJ1-4; D possibly corresponds to TRBD1 (5 bases). Trimming left V 2 bases short and J 0 bases short, with 10 bases between. The germline CDR1 and CDR2 sequences are SGHTA and FQGNSA. CDR3 length: 16 amino acids. The CDR3 here is CASSLYGGATNEKLFF. Written as DNA, the CDR3 is TGTGCCAGCAGCTTATACGGGGGGGCAACTAATGAAAAACTGTTTTTT.

This rearrangement joins TRBV5-1 to TRBJ1-1; TRBD1 is a possible D gene (5 bases). The CDR3 is made up of 16 amino acids. Germline CDR1 is SGHRS and CDR2 is YFSETQ. Trimming took off 4 bases at V and 6 bases at J, with 22 bases between the two ends. The CDR3 spells CASSQGGARGLAEAFF. The CDR3 nucleotides are TGCGCCAGCAGCCAAGGCGGGGCCCGAGGGTTGGCTGAAGCTTTCTTT.

The genes are TRBV5-1 and TRBJ2-5; maybe TRBD1 (6 bases). Looked up from germline, CDR1 is SGHRS and CDR2 is YFSETQ. Trimming removed 4 bases from V and 0 bases from J, with 10 bases in between. The CDR3 runs 14 residues. The CDR3, as DNA: TGCGCCAGCAGCCTAAGACAGGACCAAGAGACCCAGTACTTC. Translated: CASSLRQDQETQYF.

V and J are TRBV3-1 (or the pseudogene TRBV3-2) and TRBJ1-1; 8 bases are a match to TRBD1. The V gene end was trimmed by 1 base and the J gene end by 4 bases; junction bases not matched to a gene: 2. The CDR3 length is 14 residues. Germline V gene data show CDR1 as LGHDT and CDR2 as YNNKEL (reference sequence). This chain's CDR3 is CASSQGTGITEAFF. The CDR3 bases are TGTGCCAGCAGCCAAGGGACAGGGATCACTGAAGCTTTCTTT.